These T cell receptor beta chains were read from a single sample in a study of blood T cell repertoires in COVID-19. Assay used: immunoSEQ multiplex PCR; TCRdb lists only in-frame clones, some missing. The data show 47,000 or so clones, 65% to 90% seen once. Sequencing input: peripheral blood. These TCRs come from a woman older than 75 with COVID-19, enrolled during active disease. Each CDR3 is given with its conserved first and last residue. The D gene is left open where the match is weak. Where a row states a size, it is once, few, many or the class of an expanded clone; other rows omit it.

d_call | j_call | cdr3_length | v_call | clone_size | cdr3_nt | cdr3_aa
NA | TRBJ2-7 | 14 | TRBV11-2 | few | TGTGCCAGCAGCCTCCAGCGGAACTCCTACGAGCAGTACTTC | CASSLQRNSYEQYF
NA | TRBJ2-5 | 14 | TRBV5-1 | NA | TGCGCCAGCAGCTTCTACAGGGTTCAAGAGACCCAGTACTTC | CASSFYRVQETQYF
NA | TRBJ2-7 | 12 | TRBV28 | NA | TGTGACCGACCGGGACTGACCTACGAGCAGTACTTC | CDRPGLTYEQYF
TRBD2 | TRBJ2-5 | 15 | TRBV3-1/TRBV3-2 | NA | TGTGCCAGCAGCCAAGTGCTAGCGGGACGGGAGACCCAGTACTTC | CASSQVLAGRETQYF
NA | TRBJ1-5 | 16 | TRBV18 | few | TGTGCCAGCTCACCACCGGCCAGGGGAGAAAATCAGCCCCAGCATTTT | CASSPPARGENQPQHF
NA | TRBJ2-2 | 13 | TRBV9 | NA | TGTGCCAGCAGCCGCGGGGCCAGCGGGGAGCTGTTTTTT | CASSRGASGELFF
NA | TRBJ2-7 | 16 | TRBV13 | NA | TGTGCCAGCAGCTTACTTCTTGAGAGGGATCCCTACGAGCAGTACTTC | CASSLLLERDPYEQYF
NA | TRBJ2-3 | 16 | TRBV21-1 | NA | TGTGCCAGCAGTCTCGATTCTCAGCGGGAGCCGGATACGCAGTATTTT | CASSLDSQREPDTQYF
TRBD2 | TRBJ2-5 | 16 | TRBV20-1 | NA | TGCAGTGCTAGTTCTAGCGGGAGAGCGGACCAAGAGACCCAGTACTTC | CSASSSGRADQETQYF
TRBD1 | TRBJ1-3 | 15 | TRBV19 | NA | TGTGCCAGTAGTGCTAGGACAGGTGCTGGTAACACCATATATTTT | CASSARTGAGNTIYF
TRBD1 | TRBJ2-2 | 16 | TRBV5-1 | NA | TGCGCCAGCAGCTCACAGGGGGCGCTGAGCACCGGGGAGCTGTTTTTT | CASSSQGALSTGELFF
TRBD1 | TRBJ1-4 | 14 | TRBV4-1 | NA | TGCGCCAGCAGCCCAGGGGGGTTGAATGAAAAACTGTTTTTT | CASSPGGLNEKLFF
TRBD2 | TRBJ2-1 | 16 | TRBV4-1 | NA | TGCGCCAGCAGCCGCCCTAGCGGGGGGGCCTACAATGAGCAGTTCTTC | CASSRPSGGAYNEQFF
NA | TRBJ1-1 | 14 | TRBV2 | NA | TGTGCCAGCAGTACTCCCTCAGGGCAACGGGAAGCTTTCTTT | CASSTPSGQREAFF
TRBD2 | TRBJ2-1 | 15 | TRBV5-1 | NA | TGCGCCAGCAGCTTGGGGGAGGCTAGCGGAATCGAGCAGTTCTTC | CASSLGEASGIEQFF
TRBD1 | TRBJ1-6 | 15 | TRBV30 | NA | TGTGCCTCCAAGCTAGGGGGCCCCCTGAATTCACCCCTCCACTTT | CASKLGGPLNSPLHF
TRBD2 | TRBJ2-7 | 16 | TRBV7-2 | NA | TGTGCCAGCAGCACCGGGACTAGCGGGAGGGCCTACGAGCAGTACTTC | CASSTGTSGRAYEQYF
NA | TRBJ2-6 | 18 | TRBV3-1/TRBV3-2 | NA | TGTGCCAGCAGCCAAAGGACAGCGCAAAGCTCTGGGGCCAACGTCCTGACTTTC | CASSQRTAQSSGANVLTF
NA | TRBJ1-2 | 11 | TRBV19 | NA | TGTGCCAGCCAAGCGGGTGGGAGCTACACCTTC | CASQAGGSYTF
NA | TRBJ1-5 | 14 | TRBV28 | NA | TGTGCCAGCAGTTCGCGGACAGGCAATCAGCCCCAGCATTTT | CASSSRTGNQPQHF
NA | TRBJ1-4 | 17 | TRBV14 | NA | TGTGCCAGCAGCCAAGATGCCGGGGTCAAATGGGATGAAAAACTGTTTTTT | CASSQDAGVKWDEKLFF
TRBD2 | TRBJ2-7 | 16 | TRBV19 | NA | TGTGCCAGTAGTATGAAAGCGCTAGCGGGATCCTACGAGCAGTACTTC | CASSMKALAGSYEQYF
NA | TRBJ2-3 | 15 | TRBV7-6 | once | TGTGCCAGCAGCTTAGCCCCCCTAGTCACAGATACGCAGTATTTT | CASSLAPLVTDTQYF
NA | TRBJ2-1 | 14 | TRBV3-1/TRBV3-2 | few | TGTGCCAGCAGCCAAGTTGGCAGGGGAAATGAGCAGTTCTTC | CASSQVGRGNEQFF
TRBD2 | TRBJ2-1 | 17 | TRBV9 | NA | TGTGCCAGCAGCGTAGCACCCCTAGCGGGTGCCTACAATGAGCAGTTCTTC | CASSVAPLAGAYNEQFF
NA | TRBJ2-7 | 14 | TRBV14 | NA | TGTGCCAGCTCCCTCCGGGACTCCCTAACCGAGCAGTACTTC | CASSLRDSLTEQYF
NA | TRBJ2-5 | 13 | TRBV18 | NA | TGTGCCAGCTCAGGGGGCCCGGGGAAGACCCAGTACTTC | CASSGGPGKTQYF
TRBD1 | TRBJ2-7 | 16 | TRBV18 | NA | TGTGCCAGCTCACCTCCGACAGGGGGCGGGGGTTACGAGCAGTACTTC | CASSPPTGGGGYEQYF
NA | TRBJ2-2 | 14 | TRBV24-1 | many | TGTGCCACCAAAGACAGGAGAAACACCGGGGAGCTGTTTTTT | CATKDRRNTGELFF
NA | TRBJ2-1 | 13 | TRBV11-2 | NA | TGTGCCAGCAGGTTGACTTCATACAATGAGCAGTTCTTC | CASRLTSYNEQFF
TRBD1 | TRBJ1-3 | 14 | TRBV15 | NA | TGTGCCACCTCCCCAGGGGGCTCTGGAAACACCATATATTTT | CATSPGGSGNTIYF
NA | TRBJ1-4 | 16 | TRBV7-2 | once | TGTGCCAGCAGCTCAAGACACCGAGCAACTAATGAAAAACTGTTTTTT | CASSSRHRATNEKLFF
TRBD1 | TRBJ1-2 | 14 | TRBV28 | few | TGTGCCAGCAGTTCAACCGACAGGGTTGATGGCTACACCTTC | CASSSTDRVDGYTF
TRBD1 | TRBJ2-6 | 17 | TRBV6-2/TRBV6-3 | once | TGTGCCAGCAGTTGGGGACAGGGGAGCTCTGGGGCCAACGTCCTGACTTTC | CASSWGQGSSGANVLTF
NA | TRBJ2-7 | 13 | TRBV4-2 | NA | TGTGCCAGCAGCCGGGGACTCTCCTACGAGCAGTACTTC | CASSRGLSYEQYF
NA | TRBJ1-1 | 13 | TRBV5-6 | NA | TGTGCCAGCAGCTTGCGGGAGTACACTGAAGCTTTCTTT | CASSLREYTEAFF
TRBD2 | TRBJ2-4 | 17 | TRBV7-8 | NA | TGTGCCAGCAGCGCTAATAGCGGGCAGCTAGCCAAAAACATTCAGTACTTC | CASSANSGQLAKNIQYF
TRBD1 | TRBJ1-5 | 15 | TRBV2 | NA | TGTGCCAGCAGTGAAGGCGGGACAGTCAATCAGCCCCAGCATTTT | CASSEGGTVNQPQHF